These 7 T cell receptor beta chains originate from one sample sequenced in a study of beta chain features in type 1 diabetes. Their antigen targets remain unknown. Since all of the isolated RNA was reverse transcribed, expressed TCRB transcripts were what got sequenced. Profiled with immunoSEQ multiplex PCR; TCRdb holds only in-frame clones, not every one. The sample has 150,000 to 170,000 clones, about a tenth seen once. The study, taken as a whole, reports: Shortening that was moderate but significant affected the TCRB CDR3s of Type 1 diabetes patients in all four CD4+ subsets.

The sample taken for sequencing was central memory CD4+ T cells from blood. These receptors came from a man aged 30-40 years with type 1 diabetes.

The chain uses TRBV4-2 and TRBJ1-2; tentatively, D is TRBD1 (5 bases). The CDR3 runs 15 residues. The germline V gene encodes CDR1 LGHNA and CDR2 YNFKEQ. V lost 0 bases to trimming and J lost 5 bases, with 13 bases between them. CDR3 DNA sequence: TGTGCCAGCAGCCAAGATGTCTCGCAGGGTTATGGCTACACCTTC. Amino acid sequence: CASSQDVSQGYGYTF.

This clone was counted a few times. This sequence joins TRBV5-4 and TRBJ1-5; no reliable D call. V lost 1 base to trimming and J lost 7 bases, with 12 bases between them. The germline gives CDR1 SGHNT, CDR2 YYREEE (reference sequence). This CDR3 has 14 amino acids. The CDR3 region has the DNA TGTGCCAGCAGCTTGATGGGTGCGGGGCAGCCCCAGCATTTT. Translating gives CASSLMGAGQPQHF.

J is TRBJ1-2 and V is TRBV4-2, with D hard to call. Trimming pared 0 bases from V and 3 bases from J, leaving 11 bases between. The CDR3 has 15 amino acids. Germline V gene sequence: CDR1 LGHNA, CDR2 YNFKEQ. CDR3 protein: CASSQDSSNYYGYTF. The CDR3 region has the DNA TGTGCCAGCAGCCAAGATTCGTCCAACTACTATGGCTACACCTTC.

This clone was recorded a few times. The J gene is TRBJ2-2, the V gene TRBV7-2; 9 bases agree with TRBD2. Germline-derived CDR1 and CDR2 are SGHTA and FQGNSA. V shed 0 bases and J 5 bases; nucleotides not matched to a gene: 1. This CDR3 spans 15 amino acids. CDR3 sequence (DNA): TGTGCCAGCAGCTTAGCGCGGGGGGGAACCGGGGAGCTGTTTTTT. Translated, it gives CASSLARGGTGELFF. Filled out from reference TRBV7-2 and TRBJ2-2, the complete variable domain reads GAGVSQSPSNKVTEKGKDVELRCDPISGHTALYWYRQSLGQGLEFLIYFQGNSAPDKSGLPSDRFSAERTGGSVSTLTIQRTQQEDSAVYLCASSLARGGTGELFFGEGSRLTVL.

The chain is built from TRBV7-9 and TRBJ2-5; 12 nucleotides line up with TRBD2. The CDR3 extends over 16 amino acids. Per the germline V gene, CDR1 is SEHNR and CDR2 is FQNEAQ (reference sequence). Germline trimming cut 5 bases from V and 2 bases from J; bases unmatched to any gene: 6. Here the CDR3 reads CASSPRLAGGQETQYF. CDR3 sequence (DNA): TGTGCCAGCAGCCCCCGGCTAGCGGGAGGGCAAGAGACCCAGTACTTC.

This clone has more than one count but fewer than ten. V gene TRBV18 combines with J gene TRBJ2-7; 15 bases map to TRBD2. CDR3 size: 16 residues. Losses at the gene ends were 3 bases for V and 7 bases for J; bases not matched to a gene: 7. Germline CDR1 reads KGHSH; CDR2 reads LQKENI. Here the CDR3 reads CASSPTPGTSGREQYF. CDR3 in DNA: TGTGCCAGCTCACCTACCCCCGGGACTAGCGGGAGGGAGCAGTACTTC. The full variable domain, in which reference TRBV18 and TRBJ2-7 provide the parts outside the CDR3, is NAGVMQNPRHLVRRRGQEARLRCSPMKGHSHVYWYRQLPEEGLKFMVYLQKENIIDESGMPKERFSAEFPKEGPSILRIQQVVRGDSAAYFCASSPTPGTSGREQYFGPGTRLTVT.

The CDR3 DNA reads as TGCAGCGCTAACCTCGGACAGGGGGCAAGGGAGCAGTACTTC. Translated: CSANLGQGAREQYF. The rearrangement joins TRBV29-1 to TRBJ2-7; 11 bases map to TRBD1. The CDR3 sequence is 14 residues long. Per germline, CDR1 SQVTM and CDR2 ANQGSEA. V lost 7 bases and J lost 7; bases outside the gene matches: 12.